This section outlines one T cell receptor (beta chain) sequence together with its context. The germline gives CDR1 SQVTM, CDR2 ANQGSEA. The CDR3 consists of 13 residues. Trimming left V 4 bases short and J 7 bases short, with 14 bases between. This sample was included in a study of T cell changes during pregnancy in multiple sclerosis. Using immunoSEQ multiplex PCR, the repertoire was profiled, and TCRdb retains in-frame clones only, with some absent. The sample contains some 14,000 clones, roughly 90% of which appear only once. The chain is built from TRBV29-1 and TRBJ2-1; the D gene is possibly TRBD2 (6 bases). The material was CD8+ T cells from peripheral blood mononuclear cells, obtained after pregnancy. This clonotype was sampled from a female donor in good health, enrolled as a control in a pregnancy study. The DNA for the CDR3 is TGCAGCGTTGTAGGGTTAGCGGAGAATGAGCAGTTCTTC. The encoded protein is CSVVGLAENEQFF.